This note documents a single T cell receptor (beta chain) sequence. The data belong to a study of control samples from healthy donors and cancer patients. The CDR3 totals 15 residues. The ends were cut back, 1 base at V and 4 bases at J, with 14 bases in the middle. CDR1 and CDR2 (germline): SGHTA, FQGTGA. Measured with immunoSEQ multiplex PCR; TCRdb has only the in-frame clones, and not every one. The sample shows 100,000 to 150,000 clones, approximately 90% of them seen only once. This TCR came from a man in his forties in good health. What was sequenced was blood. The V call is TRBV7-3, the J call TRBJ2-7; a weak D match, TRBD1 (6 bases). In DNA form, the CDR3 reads TGTGCCAGCAGCTTAAACCCAGGACAGCGATACGAGCAGTACTTC. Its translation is CASSLNPGQRYEQYF.